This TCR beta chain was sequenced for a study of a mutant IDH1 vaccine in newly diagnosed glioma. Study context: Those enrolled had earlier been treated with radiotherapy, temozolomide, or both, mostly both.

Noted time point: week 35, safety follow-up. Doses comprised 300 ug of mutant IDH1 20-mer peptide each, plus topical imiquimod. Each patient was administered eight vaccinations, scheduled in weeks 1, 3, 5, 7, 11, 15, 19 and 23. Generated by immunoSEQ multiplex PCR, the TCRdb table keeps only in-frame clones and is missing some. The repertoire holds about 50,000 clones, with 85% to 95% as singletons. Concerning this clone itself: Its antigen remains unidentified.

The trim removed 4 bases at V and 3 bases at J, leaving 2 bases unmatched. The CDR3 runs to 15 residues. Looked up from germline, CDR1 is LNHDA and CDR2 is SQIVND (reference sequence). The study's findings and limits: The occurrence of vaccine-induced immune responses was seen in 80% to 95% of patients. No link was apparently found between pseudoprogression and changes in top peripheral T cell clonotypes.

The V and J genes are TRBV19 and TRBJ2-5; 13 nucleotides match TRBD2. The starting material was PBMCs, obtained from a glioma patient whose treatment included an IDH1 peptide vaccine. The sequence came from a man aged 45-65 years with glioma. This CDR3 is CASSRTSGGEETQYF. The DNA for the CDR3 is TGTGCCAGTAGTAGAACTAGCGGGGGGGAAGAGACCCAGTACTTC. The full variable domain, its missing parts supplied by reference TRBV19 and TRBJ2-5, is DGGITQSPKYLFRKEGQNVTLSCEQNLNHDAMYWYRQDPGQGLRLIYYSQIVNDFQKGDIAEGYSVSREKKESFPLTVTSAQKNPTAFYLCASSRTSGGEETQYFGPGTRLLVL.